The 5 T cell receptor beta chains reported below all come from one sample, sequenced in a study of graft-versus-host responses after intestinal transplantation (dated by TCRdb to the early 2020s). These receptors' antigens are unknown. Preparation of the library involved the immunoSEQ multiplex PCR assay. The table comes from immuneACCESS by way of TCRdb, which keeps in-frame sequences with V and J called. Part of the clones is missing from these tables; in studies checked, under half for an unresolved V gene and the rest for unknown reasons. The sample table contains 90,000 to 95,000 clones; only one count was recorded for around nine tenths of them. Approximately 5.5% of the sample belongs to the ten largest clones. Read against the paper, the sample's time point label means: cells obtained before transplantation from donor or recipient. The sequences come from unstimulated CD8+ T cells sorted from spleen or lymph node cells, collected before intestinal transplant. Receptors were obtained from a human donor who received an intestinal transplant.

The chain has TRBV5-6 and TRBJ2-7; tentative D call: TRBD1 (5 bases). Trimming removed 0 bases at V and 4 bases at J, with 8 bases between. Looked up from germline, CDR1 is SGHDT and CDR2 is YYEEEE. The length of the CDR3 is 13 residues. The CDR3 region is CASSLAGSYEQYF. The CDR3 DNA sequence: TGTGCCAGCAGCTTGGCAGGGTCGTACGAGCAGTACTTC.

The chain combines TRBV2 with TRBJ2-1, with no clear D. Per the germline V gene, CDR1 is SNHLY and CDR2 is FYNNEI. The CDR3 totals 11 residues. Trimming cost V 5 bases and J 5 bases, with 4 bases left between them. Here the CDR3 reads CASSRDNEQFF. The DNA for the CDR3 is TGTGCCAGCAGTCGGGACAATGAGCAGTTCTTC. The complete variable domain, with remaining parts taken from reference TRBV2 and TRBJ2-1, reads EPEVTQTPSHQVTQMGQEVILRCVPISNHLYFYWYRQILGQKVEFLVSFYNNEISEKSEIFDDQFSVERPDGSNFTLKIRSTKLEDSAMYFCASSRDNEQFFGPGTRLTVL.

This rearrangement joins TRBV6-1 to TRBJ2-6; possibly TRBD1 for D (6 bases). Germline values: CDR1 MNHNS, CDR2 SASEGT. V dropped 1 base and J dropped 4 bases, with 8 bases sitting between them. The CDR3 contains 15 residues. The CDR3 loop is CASSEVQGGANVLTF. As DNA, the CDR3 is TGTGCCAGCAGTGAAGTTCAGGGGGGGGCCAACGTCCTGACTTTC.

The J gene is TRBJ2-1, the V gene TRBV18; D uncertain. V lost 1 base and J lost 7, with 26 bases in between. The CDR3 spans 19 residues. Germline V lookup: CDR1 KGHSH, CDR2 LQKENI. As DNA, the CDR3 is TGTGCCAGCTCACCACGAGTCGGGCCCCAGTTAGGATTTCAGAATGAGCAGTTCTTC. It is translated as CASSPRVGPQLGFQNEQFF.

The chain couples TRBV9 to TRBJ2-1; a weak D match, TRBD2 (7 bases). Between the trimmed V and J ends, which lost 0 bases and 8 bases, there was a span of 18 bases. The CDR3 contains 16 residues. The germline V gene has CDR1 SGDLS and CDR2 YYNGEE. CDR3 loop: CASSVDSRGASDEQFF. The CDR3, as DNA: TGTGCCAGCAGCGTAGACAGTCGGGGGGCCTCGGATGAGCAGTTCTTC.